This passage covers 24 T cell receptor beta chains from one sample sequenced in a study of identical twins. TCRdb processed the 5' RACE reads anew with MiXCR; each CDR3 protein has one entry. Of more than 200,000 distinct CDR3 sequences listed, 11% to 15% are singletons. The source material was memory (CD45RO+) T cells sorted from blood. Receptors originate from a woman aged 18-35 years in good health.

The rearrangement links TRBV11-2 to TRBJ2-3, with D perhaps matching TRBD2 (7 bases). This CDR3 is 15 amino acids long. The V end lost 3 bases, the J end lost 4 bases, and 14 bases lay between the germline ends. Germline V gene lookup returns CDR1 SGHAT and CDR2 FQNNGV. CDR3 sequence: CASSFEGGPSDTQYF. In DNA form, the CDR3 reads TGTGCCAGCAGCTTCGAGGGGGGGCCCTCAGATACGCAGTATTTT.

The rearrangement joins TRBV29-1 to TRBJ2-3; 8 nucleotides line up with TRBD1. CDR3 length equals 13 residues. Trimming removed 5 bases from V and 6 bases from J; junction bases left unmatched: 7. Germline V gene lookup returns CDR1 SQVTM and CDR2 ANQGSEA. The CDR3 here is CSVQGAGTDTQYF. The CDR3 nucleotides read TGCAGCGTTCAGGGGGCTGGTACGGATACGCAGTATTTT.

The chain carries TRBV11-2 and TRBJ1-6, with no clear D. Trimming removed 5 bases at V and 8 bases at J, with 13 bases between. Per germline, CDR1 SGHAT and CDR2 FQNNGV. The length of the CDR3 is 14 residues. The CDR3 reads CASSPDQSYSPLHF. DNA for the CDR3: TGTGCCAGCAGCCCGGACCAGTCCTATTCACCCCTCCACTTT.

The V gene is TRBV12-3 or TRBV12-4, the J gene TRBJ2-1, with a weak D call TRBD1 (7 bases). The CDR3 runs to 11 residues. CDR3: CDGARGDEQFF. The DNA of the CDR3 is TGTGACGGGGCCAGGGGGGATGAGCAGTTCTTC.

The rearrangement uses TRBV3-1 and TRBJ2-7; D is uncertain. The CDR3 sequence is 17 residues long. V lost 0 bases and J lost 3, with 18 bases in between. Germline-derived CDR1 and CDR2 are LGHDT and YNNKEL (reference sequence). The chain's CDR3 is CASSQERSRHLGYEQYF. CDR3 nucleotide sequence: TGTGCCAGCAGCCAAGAACGATCCAGGCACCTAGGCTACGAGCAGTACTTC.

This clonotype was recorded a few times. The chain links TRBV20-1 to TRBJ2-7; TRBD2 aligns across 12 bases. CDR1 DFQATT and CDR2 SNEGSKA come from the germline V gene (reference sequence). The V segment lost 6 bases and the J segment 6 bases; nucleotides outside the gene matches: 6. The CDR3 has 13 residues. The CDR3 loop reads CSALGLAGLEQYF. As DNA, the CDR3 is TGCAGTGCCCTCGGACTAGCGGGGCTCGAGCAGTACTTC.

This clonotype was observed a few times. The gene calls are TRBV6-5 and TRBJ2-7; D gene uncertain. The CDR3 is 14 residues long. The ends were cut back, 0 bases at V and 7 bases at J, with 13 bases in the middle. Germline-derived CDR1 and CDR2 are MNHEY and SVGAGI. The CDR3 loop is CASSYSPLAWEQYF. The CDR3 DNA follows: TGTGCCAGCAGTTACTCCCCCCTGGCTTGGGAGCAGTACTTC.

This clonotype was seen a handful of times. DNA of the CDR3: TGTGCCAGCAGCAAAGGGACTAGCGGGGGGGCATGGGAGACCCAGTACTTC. Its protein is CASSKGTSGGAWETQYF. This chain connects TRBV9 to TRBJ2-5; TRBD2 aligns across 16 bases. The V gene end was trimmed by 4 bases and the J gene end by 5 bases; junction bases not matched to a gene: 8. The germline gives CDR1 SGDLS, CDR2 YYNGEE. There are 17 residues in the CDR3.

This clonotype has a count of ten or more. The CDR3 sequence: CASRPQRASGNTGELFF. The DNA for the CDR3 is TGTGCCAGCAGACCCCAAAGGGCCAGCGGTAACACCGGGGAGCTGTTTTTT. The chain employs TRBV6-2 or TRBV6-3 and TRBJ2-2; D is possibly TRBD2 (5 bases). Germline CDR1 reads MNHEY; CDR2 reads SVGEGT. Between the trimmed V and J ends, which lost 6 bases and 2 bases, there was a span of 19 bases. There are 17 residues in the CDR3.

The rearrangement links TRBV5-1 to TRBJ2-5; TRBD2 agrees at 9 bases. Losses at the gene ends were 0 bases for V and 5 bases for J; bases not matched to a gene: 5. Germline CDR1 reads SGHRS; CDR2 reads YFSETQ. The length of the CDR3 is 15 residues. CDR3 residues: CASSLVAGATETQYF. CDR3 nucleotides: TGCGCCAGCAGCTTGGTAGCGGGAGCCACTGAGACCCAGTACTTC.

V is TRBV2 and J is TRBJ2-7, with a weak D call TRBD2 (5 bases). The CDR3 has 13 residues. V gave up 5 bases and J gave up 7 bases, with 15 bases separating them. Germline values: CDR1 SNHLY, CDR2 FYNNEI. Here the CDR3 DNA reads TGTGCCAGCAGTCTACGGGGATTGAGGGAGCAGTACTTC. Translating it yields CASSLRGLREQYF. The whole variable domain, filled in from reference TRBV2 and TRBJ2-7, reads EPEVTQTPSHQVTQMGQEVILRCVPISNHLYFYWYRQILGQKVEFLVSFYNNEISEKSEIFDDQFSVERPDGSNFTLKIRSTKLEDSAMYFCASSLRGLREQYFGPGTRLTVT.

The V gene is TRBV6-1, the J gene TRBJ2-6; D assignment may be TRBD1 or TRBD2 (6 bases each). CDR3 size: 14 residues. CDR1 and CDR2 (germline): MNHNS, SASEGT. Trimming stripped 8 bases from V and 0 bases from J, with 8 bases between. The CDR3 bases are TGTGCCAGCGGGGGGCGCTCTGGGGCCAACGTCCTGACTTTC. It yields the protein CASGGRSGANVLTF.

This clonotype was recorded a few times. The V call is TRBV25-1, the J call TRBJ2-1; D remains ambiguous. V gave up 1 base and J gave up 4 bases, with 11 bases separating them. This CDR3 is 15 amino acids long. The germline V gene has CDR1 MGHDK and CDR2 SYGVNS. CDR3 residues: CASSELSRDYNEQFF. As DNA, the CDR3 is TGTGCCAGCAGTGAATTGAGCAGAGATTACAATGAGCAGTTCTTC.

The V gene is TRBV12-3 or TRBV12-4, the J gene TRBJ2-7; TRBD2 matches at 10 bases. J was trimmed by 6 bases and V by 7 bases; bases with no gene match: 12. The CDR3 totals 15 residues. CDR3 amino acids: CASTYSLLAGLEQYF. The CDR3 DNA is TGTGCCAGCACCTATTCCTTACTAGCGGGGCTCGAGCAGTACTTC.

The chain has TRBV3-1 and TRBJ2-1; no firm D call. Germline V CDR1 and CDR2: LGHDT, YNNKEL (reference sequence). This CDR3 has 16 amino acids. The ends were cut back, 1 base at V and 6 bases at J, with 16 bases in the middle. CDR3 sequence (DNA): TGTGCCAGCAGCCAAGGTAGGGTTTCCATAGGCAATGAGCAGTTCTTC. As protein: CASSQGRVSIGNEQFF.

This clonotype appeared many times. The V gene is TRBV7-9, the J gene TRBJ1-5; D perhaps matches TRBD1 (5 bases). This CDR3 spans 12 amino acids. V was clipped by 5 bases and J by 7 bases, with 9 bases between them. Per the germline V gene, CDR1 is SEHNR and CDR2 is FQNEAQ (reference sequence). Written as DNA, the CDR3 is TGTGCCAGCAGCCTAGGGACCCAGCCCCAGCATTTT. Its translation is CASSLGTQPQHF.

The table lists this clonotype with a few counts. The chain has TRBV7-9 and TRBJ2-7; 7 nucleotides line up with TRBD1. V trimming: 3 bases; J trimming: 4 bases; junction bases outside the gene matches: 9. CDR1 is SEHNR and CDR2 is FQNEAQ in the germline V gene (reference sequence). The CDR3 runs to 15 residues. In nucleotides, the CDR3 is TGTGCCAGCAGCTTGGTGGCAGGGGGTCGATACGAGCAGTACTTC. Translated: CASSLVAGGRYEQYF.

This clonotype was picked up a small number of times. The chain is built from TRBV20-1 and TRBJ1-1; possible D gene TRBD1, 6 bases. The CDR3 has 13 residues. Germline assignment: CDR1 DFQATT and CDR2 SNEGSKA (reference sequence). V was trimmed by 7 bases and J by 0 bases, leaving 12 bases between them. CDR3 bases: TGCAGTGTTCCGGGGGGCGTGAACACTGAAGCTTTCTTT. Its translation is CSVPGGVNTEAFF.

This clonotype was seen a handful of times. This sequence joins TRBV4-2 and TRBJ2-6; possibly TRBD2 for D (5 bases). The V gene's germline CDR1 is LGHNA and CDR2 YNFKEQ. This CDR3 is 19 amino acids long. The V end lost 3 bases, the J end lost 1 base, and 19 bases lay between the germline ends. CDR3 DNA: TGTGCCAGCAGCCAGCAATTACACGGGCGAGGGTCTGGGGCCAACGTCCTGACTTTC. This codes for CASSQQLHGRGSGANVLTF.

This clonotype has more than one count but fewer than ten. J is TRBJ2-7 and V is TRBV20-1; D not resolved. CDR1 DFQATT and CDR2 SNEGSKA come from the germline V gene (reference sequence). With 5 bases removed from V and 5 bases from J, the gap between germline ends came to 16 bases. The CDR3 consists of 13 residues. The CDR3: CSALMPGYHEQYF. The CDR3 DNA reads TGCAGTGCTTTGATGCCTGGCTACCACGAGCAGTACTTC.

CDR3 in amino acids: CASSLDKDREAFF. For the CDR3, the DNA is TGTGCCAGCAGCTTAGATAAGGACAGGGAAGCTTTCTTT. V and J are TRBV11-3 and TRBJ1-1, with TRBD1 identical over 7 bases. This CDR3 region has 13 residues. Trimming at V came to 0 bases and at J to 8 bases, leaving 3 bases not matched to a gene. Germline lookup yields CDR1 SGHNT and CDR2 YENEEA.

The table lists this clonotype with a few counts. V usage is TRBV4-1 and J usage is TRBJ2-5, with 11 bases that match TRBD2. Germline trimming cut 3 bases from V and 4 bases from J; bases unmatched to any gene: 7. The CDR3 is made up of 16 amino acids. Germline V gene data show CDR1 as MGHRA and CDR2 as YSYEKL. The DNA for the CDR3 is TGCGCCAGCAGCCAGACCGGGACTAGCGGCCCAGAGACCCAGTACTTC. This gives the protein CASSQTGTSGPETQYF.

This clonotype appeared many times. The rearrangement joins TRBV29-1 to TRBJ2-7; 8 bases are shared with TRBD1. The CDR3 has 13 amino acids. V shed 8 bases, J shed 5 bases, and the junction held 11 bases outside the gene matches. CDR1 and CDR2 from the germline V gene are SQVTM and ANQGSEA. This chain's CDR3 is CSTPGTGSDEQYF. DNA of the CDR3: TGCAGCACACCCGGGACAGGAAGCGACGAGCAGTACTTC.

This clonotype has ten or more counts. The chain joins TRBV4-3 to TRBJ2-3; 8 bases line up with TRBD2. The germline CDR1 and CDR2 sequences are LGHNA and YSLEER. V lost 0 bases, J lost 5 bases, and 7 bases stayed unmatched. The CDR3 extends over 16 amino acids. The CDR3 region has the DNA TGCGCCAGCAGCCAAGACCCTCCGACTAGCGTAGATACGCAGTATTTT. As protein: CASSQDPPTSVDTQYF.